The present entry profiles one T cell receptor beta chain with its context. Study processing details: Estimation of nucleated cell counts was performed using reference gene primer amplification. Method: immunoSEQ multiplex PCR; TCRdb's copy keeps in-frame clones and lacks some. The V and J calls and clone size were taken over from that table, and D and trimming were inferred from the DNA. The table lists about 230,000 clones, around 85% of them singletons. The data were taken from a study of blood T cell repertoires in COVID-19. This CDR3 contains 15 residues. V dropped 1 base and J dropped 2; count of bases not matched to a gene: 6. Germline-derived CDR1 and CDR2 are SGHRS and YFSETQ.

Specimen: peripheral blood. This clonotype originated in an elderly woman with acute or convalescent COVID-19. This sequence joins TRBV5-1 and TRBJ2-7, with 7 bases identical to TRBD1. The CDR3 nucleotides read TGCGCCAGCAGCTTGCAAGGACAGGCTACCTACGAGCAGTACTTC. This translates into CASSLQGQATYEQYF.